Each of the 17 T cell receptor beta chains below was sequenced from the same sample in a study of metastatic and nonmetastatic thyroid tumors. Through MiXCR, TCRdb re-clonotyped the PCR reads. In the table there are tens of thousands of clones, over 15% of which are singletons. Treatment of any kind had been given to no patient before thyroid surgery. Sequencing used blood. Receptors were obtained from a female donor with papillary thyroid cancer or a benign thyroid nodule (not recorded which). Some clones in this sample may be carry-over from other donors' samples.

This clone was seen ten or more times. This sequence joins TRBV7-2 and TRBJ1-5, with a possible D match to TRBD1 (5 bases). This CDR3 comprises 17 residues. Trimming cost V 5 bases and J 0 bases, with 17 bases left between them. Germline V gene data show CDR1 as SGHTA and CDR2 as FQGNSA. The CDR3 region is CASSPISGAYSNQPQHF. The CDR3 nucleotides read TGTGCCAGCAGCCCTATATCTGGGGCATATAGCAATCAGCCCCAGCATTTT.

Only a few counts were recorded for this clone. CDR3 DNA sequence: TGTGCCAGCCGGCGGTGTGCGCCTTCACCCCTCCACTTT. Translating it yields CASRRCAPSPLHF. The chain joins TRBV12-3 or TRBV12-4 to TRBJ1-6; D call uncertain. The CDR3 is made up of 13 amino acids. With 8 bases removed from V and 9 bases from J, the gap between germline ends came to 14 bases.

This clone has a count of ten or more. The chain carries TRBV29-1 and TRBJ1-4; 10 positions agree with TRBD1. V gave up 7 bases and J gave up 5 bases; unmatched junction bases: 10. From germline, CDR1 is SQVTM and CDR2 ANQGSEA. The CDR3 length is 15 residues. DNA of the CDR3: TGCAGCGCCTCGGGACAGGGGATCAGAAATGAAAAACTGTTTTTT. Protein product: CSASGQGIRNEKLFF.

Many counts were recorded for this clone. The rearrangement uses TRBV5-4 and TRBJ2-7; 7 bases map to TRBD1. J gave up 4 bases and V 0 bases, and 13 bases lay outside the gene matches. The length of the CDR3 is 17 residues. Per germline, CDR1 SGHNT and CDR2 YYREEE (reference sequence). For the CDR3, the DNA is TGTGCCAGCAGCTTGGTTTCGGGCAGGGGGAAGGAGTACGAGCAGTACTTC. Protein: CASSLVSGRGKEYEQYF.

There are many counts of this clone. The CDR3 nucleotides read TGTGCCAGCAGCCTTGACAGGGGGCAGAGTGGCTACACCTTC. The encoded protein is CASSLDRGQSGYTF. The genes are TRBV7-3 and TRBJ1-2; 10 nucleotides agree with TRBD1. This CDR3 has 14 residues. J was trimmed by 7 bases and V by 5 bases; bases with no gene match: 7. Germline V CDR1 and CDR2: SGHTA, FQGTGA.

This clone was detected many times. The chain has TRBV6-2 or TRBV6-3 and TRBJ1-5; TRBD1 is a possible D gene (6 bases). V gave up 2 bases and J gave up 2 bases, with 10 bases separating them. The germline gives CDR1 MNHEY, CDR2 SVGEGT. The CDR3 is 15 residues long. The CDR3 DNA reads as TGTGCCAGCAGTTACGGGGGGCCGGGCAATCAGCCCCAGCATTTT. As protein: CASSYGGPGNQPQHF.

This clone was recorded many times. CDR3 DNA: TGTGCCACCAGCAGAGTTGTCGGGGGTTGGACTGAAGCTTTCTTT. Translated, it gives CATSRVVGGWTEAFF. V and J are TRBV15 and TRBJ1-1, with a weak D call TRBD1 (5 bases). The CDR3 has 15 amino acids. Per germline, CDR1 LNHNV and CDR2 YYDKDF (reference sequence). V shed 1 base and J shed 5 bases, with 14 bases lying between them.

This clone came up many times. This chain links TRBV7-2 with TRBJ2-7, with D uncertain. CDR1 and CDR2 from the germline V gene are SGHTA and FQGNSA. Deletions cut 5 bases from V and 4 bases from J, with 12 bases between. The CDR3 spans 13 residues. CDR3 loop: CASSVPTLYEQYF. The CDR3 region has the DNA TGTGCCAGCAGCGTACCTACGCTTTACGAGCAGTACTTC.

This clone was detected many times. This chain links TRBV30 with TRBJ1-6, with D possibly being TRBD1 (6 bases). The CDR3 contains 14 residues. Germline V gene lookup returns CDR1 GTSNPN and CDR2 SVGIG (reference sequence). V dropped 5 bases and J dropped 4 bases, with 12 bases sitting between them. The CDR3 region has the DNA TGTGCCTGGGAACAGGGCGAGTATAATTCACCCCTCCACTTT. This codes for CAWEQGEYNSPLHF. The full variable domain, its missing parts supplied by reference TRBV30 and TRBJ1-6, is SQTIHQWPATLVQPVGSPLSLECTVEGTSNPNLYWYRQAAGRGLQLLFYSVGIGQISSEVPQNLSASRPQDRQFILSSKKLLLSDSGFYLCAWEQGEYNSPLHFGNGTRLTVT.

This clone has ten or more counts. The rearrangement links TRBV11-3 to TRBJ2-2; D is ambiguous. V was shortened by 0 bases and J by 8 bases, with 7 bases between the two germline ends. Germline assignment: CDR1 SGHNT and CDR2 YENEEA. CDR3 length equals 13 residues. The CDR3 is CASSLDLAGELFF. CDR3 in DNA: TGTGCCAGCAGCTTAGACCTCGCGGGGGAGCTGTTTTTT.

The chain uses TRBV3-1 and TRBJ1-2; possibly TRBD1 for D (5 bases). The CDR3 extends over 13 amino acids. V lost 4 bases to trimming and J lost 7 bases, with 13 bases between them. The germline gives CDR1 LGHDT, CDR2 YNNKEL (reference sequence). The CDR3 DNA reads TGTGCCAGCAGCCCGAGGGGTCTGTTTGGCTACACCTTC. This codes for CASSPRGLFGYTF.

This clone was seen ten or more times. The V and J genes are TRBV4-1 and TRBJ2-1; D might be TRBD2 (6 bases). With 0 bases removed from V and 10 bases from J, the gap between germline ends came to 19 bases. The CDR3 loop spans 16 amino acids. Germline CDR1 reads MGHRA; CDR2 reads YSYEKL. CDR3 in DNA: TGCGCCAGCAGCCAAGAATTGGGGGGTTTCTCGGTGGAGCAGTTCTTC. The encoded protein is CASSQELGGFSVEQFF.

The V and J genes are TRBV12-3 or TRBV12-4 and TRBJ2-7; tentative D call: TRBD2 (7 bases). The CDR3 is 14 residues long. The ends were cut back, 3 bases at V and 2 bases at J, with 11 bases in the middle. Here the CDR3 DNA reads TGTGCCAGCAGTTTGGGGGGGCGCCCCTACGAGCAGTACTTC. It translates to CASSLGGRPYEQYF.

This clone has a count of ten or more. The rearrangement joins TRBV20-1 to TRBJ1-6, with D tentatively TRBD1 (5 bases). Germline V CDR1 and CDR2: DFQATT, SNEGSKA (reference sequence). This CDR3 is built from 12 residues. With 5 bases removed from V and 10 bases from J, the gap between germline ends came to 12 bases. In DNA form, the CDR3 reads TGCAGTGCTGGAAGCTGGGACTCACCCCTCCACTTT. It translates to CSAGSWDSPLHF.

Note on this clone: At one boundary the junction diverges from the germline segment, which might be a read error. CDR3 nucleotides: TGCGCCCGCACTGGGGGAGACCCCTACAATGCGCAGTTCTTC. This sequence encodes CARTGGDPYNAQFF. The rearrangement uses TRBV10-1 and TRBJ2-1; D is perhaps TRBD1 or TRBD2 (5 bases each). Germline CDR1 WNHNN, CDR2 SYGVQD (reference sequence). The CDR3 loop spans 14 amino acids.

This clone occurred many times. The same CDR3 is also encoded by other DNA sequences in this sample. V is TRBV6-1 and J is TRBJ2-1, with a tentative D call TRBD1 (6 bases). V lost 8 bases, J lost 0 bases, and 17 bases lay in between. The length of the CDR3 is 16 residues. Germline CDR1 MNHNS, CDR2 SASEGT. DNA of the CDR3: TGTGCCAGCCGATACCGGACAGACAGCTCCTACAATGAGCAGTTCTTC. Translated: CASRYRTDSSYNEQFF.

Judged by abundance, this clone is medium-sized. The chain recombines TRBV28 with TRBJ2-2; D may correspond to TRBD1 or TRBD2 (5 bases each). CDR3 length equals 14 residues. The germline V and J ends were trimmed by 4 bases and 8 bases, with 14 bases remaining between them. Looked up from germline, CDR1 is MDHEN and CDR2 is SYDVKM. CDR3 in amino acids: CASSSGPSTGELFF. Here the CDR3 DNA reads TGTGCCAGCAGTTCGGGACCATCCACGGGGGAGCTGTTTTTT. Combining the CDR3 with reference TRBV28 and TRBJ2-2 gives the whole variable domain DVKVTQSSRYLVKRTGEKVFLECVQDMDHENMFWYRQDPGLGLRLIYFSYDVKMKEKGDIPEGYSVSREKKERFSLILESASTNQTSMYLCASSSGPSTGELFFGEGSRLTVL.